This entry concerns a single TCR beta chain. The data derive from a study of PD-1 blockade in classical Hodgkin lymphoma. All the patients suffered relapse after autologous stem cell transplantation, and brentuximab vedotin exposure differed. With 0 bases removed from V and 3 bases from J, the gap between germline ends came to 13 bases. In germline, CDR1 is MDHEN, CDR2 SYDVKM. This CDR3 has 16 amino acids. TCRdb keeps only in-frame clones here, not all; method: immunoSEQ multiplex PCR. The sample records 66,000 or so clones, 65% to 75% being singletons. Sequenced here: peripheral blood mononuclear cells (PBMCs), sampled before the second cycle of nivolumab. This rearrangement joins TRBV28 to TRBJ2-3; D not resolved. This receptor was identified in a human donor with classical Hodgkin lymphoma. For the CDR3, the DNA is TGTGCCAGCAGTTTATGGGCCTCGGCCGAAACAGATACGCAGTATTTT. Protein sequence: CASSLWASAETDTQYF.